These 15 T cell receptor beta chains came from one sample sequenced in a study of TET2 disruption in CD19-targeted CAR T cells. The treatment was: autologous CTL019 cells: CD19 CAR with 4-1BB and CD3 zeta domains. No antigen is known for these receptors. Profiled with immunoSEQ multiplex PCR; TCRdb holds only in-frame clones, not every one. Its table lists approximately 27,000 clones. The specimen was CD8- CAR+ T cells sorted from cultured blood T cells, collected for CD19 CAR T cell therapy. Documented subset: CD8-negative CAR-positive T cells from the infusion product. The receptors here all came from a man aged 70-80 years with chronic lymphocytic leukemia.

Measured by frequency, this clone is medium-sized. The read comes to an end 3 residues before the CDR3 does, leaving the germline J gene to fill in the end. The chain recombines TRBV5-5 with TRBJ1-5, with TRBD1 as a possible D gene (5 bases). V dropped 1 base and J dropped 6 bases, with 11 bases sitting between them. The germline V gene has CDR1 SGHKS and CDR2 YYEKEE (reference sequence). The CDR3 runs to 14 residues. The CDR3 bases that were read are TGTGCCAGCAGCTTGTTTGATGGGGCTCAGCCC. Translating gives CASSLFDGAQP. The entire CDR3 reads CASSLFDGAQPQHF.

CDR3 DNA, as far as it was read: TGTGCCAGTAGTAAGGGGAGGAACACCGGGGAG. Translation gives CASSKGRNTGE. The whole CDR3 region reads CASSKGRNTGELFF. This chain uses TRBV19 with TRBJ2-2; D assignment may be TRBD1 or TRBD2 (5 bases each). Read data end 3 residues before the CDR3 end; the end is taken from the germline J gene. This CDR3 comprises 14 residues. Trimming stripped 4 bases from V and 1 base from J, with 7 bases between. The germline gives CDR1 LNHDA, CDR2 SQIVND (reference sequence). The full variable domain, rest sourced from reference TRBV19 and TRBJ2-2, is DGGITQSPKYLFRKEGQNVTLSCEQNLNHDAMYWYRQDPGQGLRLIYYSQIVNDFQKGDIAEGYSVSREKKESFPLTVTSAQKNPTAFYLCASSKGRNTGELFFGEGSRLTVL.

CDR3 DNA (partial): TGTGCCAGCAGCTTGGGGGGGGATCAGCCC. Translation: CASSLGGDQP. The full CDR3 protein is CASSLGGDQPQHF. The J gene is TRBJ1-5, the V gene TRBV5-4; D is possibly TRBD1 (5 bases). The CDR3 end is not reached by the read, which stops 3 residues before it; the germline J gene fills it in. V lost 0 bases and J 5 bases, leaving 6 bases between the germline ends. This CDR3 spans 13 amino acids. Germline CDR1 reads SGHNT; CDR2 reads YYREEE (reference sequence).

Concerning this clone: The read gets to within 3 residues of the CDR3 end, and the germline J gene fills in the rest. Other DNA sequences from this sample encode an identical CDR3 as well. V usage is TRBV18 and J usage is TRBJ1-2, with 7 bases lining up with TRBD1. Germline-derived CDR1 and CDR2 are KGHSH and LQKENI. This CDR3 comprises 14 residues. The part of the CDR3 DNA that was read is TGTGCCAGCTCCGAAGACAGGGTTGTCGGTGGA. It encodes CASSEDRVVGG. The whole CDR3 sequence is CASSEDRVVGGYTF.

Concerning this clone: With the read ending 3 residues before the CDR3 end, the germline J gene is used to fill in that end. The chain carries TRBV29-1 and TRBJ1-1; possible D gene TRBD1, 6 bases. This CDR3 spans 16 amino acids. Germline-derived CDR1 and CDR2 are SQVTM and ANQGSEA. V was pared by 5 bases and J by 0 bases, with 19 bases between. The CDR3 bases that were read are TGCAGCGTTTACCTCAACAGGGACATCATGAACACTGAA. Residues: CSVYLNRDIMNTE. The full CDR3 protein reads CSVYLNRDIMNTEAFF.

Incomplete CDR3 DNA: TGTGCCACGGAAACGCGGACTCAAGGACGTGGT. Protein product: CATETRTQGRG. The complete CDR3 sequence is CATETRTQGRGQYF. The chain uses TRBV19 and TRBJ2-4, with D possibly being TRBD2 (5 bases). Read sequence stops 3 residues before the CDR3 end, and the germline J gene provides the missing end. Germline CDR1 reads LNHDA; CDR2 reads SQIVND (reference sequence). The CDR3 spans 14 residues.

Worth noting for this clone: The missing CDR3 end, 3 residues past where the read stops, is filled in from the germline J gene. This chain connects TRBV2 to TRBJ2-4, with D tentatively TRBD2 (5 bases). Per germline, CDR1 SNHLY and CDR2 FYNNEI. This CDR3 comprises 17 residues. The CDR3 here is CASRIRGGANSNQPQYF. The CDR3 DNA, read in part, is TGTGCCAGCAGAATCAGAGGAGGAGCAAATAGCAATCAGCCT.

Of note for this clone: Read sequence stops 3 residues before the CDR3 end, and the germline J gene provides the missing end. The V and J genes are TRBV20-1 and TRBJ2-3, with 11 bases matching TRBD2. V gave up 1 base and J gave up 0 bases; unmatched junction bases: 0. Germline V CDR1 and CDR2: DFQATT, SNEGSKA (reference sequence). There are 15 residues in the CDR3. This CDR3 reads CSARGTSGSTDTQYF. CDR3 bases read: TGCAGTGCTAGAGGGACTAGCGGGAGCACAGATACG.

Remarks on this clone: Sequencing ends 3 residues short of the CDR3 end; the germline J gene provides the rest. The chain joins TRBV4-1 to TRBJ1-1; the match to TRBD1 covers 11 bases. The germline gives CDR1 MGHRA, CDR2 YSYEKL. The ends lost 4 bases at V and 1 base at J; junction bases unmatched: 5. The length of the CDR3 is 16 residues. The part of the CDR3 DNA that was read is TGCGCCAGCAGCCCGGGACAGGGGGAAGGGAACACTGAA. As protein: CASSPGQGEGNTE. From start to end, the CDR3 is CASSPGQGEGNTEAFF.

The CDR3 DNA, read in part, is TGTGCCAGCAGCTCCGGACTAGCCTCCTACGAC. Its translation is CASSSGLASYD. The CDR3 in full is CASSSGLASYDYTF. The chain uses TRBV11-1 and TRBJ1-2, with D uncertain. The read ends 3 residues shy of where the CDR3 ends; the end is completed using the germline J gene. The CDR3 is 14 residues long. Per germline, CDR1 SGHAT and CDR2 FQDESV (reference sequence).

Turning to this clone: The read comes to an end 3 residues before the CDR3 does, leaving the germline J gene to fill in the end. This rearrangement joins TRBV4-2 to TRBJ2-5; 7 bases match TRBD2. This CDR3 comprises 16 residues. Germline CDR1 LGHNA, CDR2 YNFKEQ. V lost 0 bases to trimming and J lost 0 bases; unmatched junction nucleotides: 4. CDR3: CASSQEASGYQETQYF. The covered CDR3 bases are TGTGCCAGCAGCCAAGAGGCTAGCGGCTACCAAGAGACC.

The CDR3 bases that were read are TGTGCCAGCAGCCTCGGGACAGGCCAGGATCAGCCC. Its translation is CASSLGTGQDQP. The full CDR3 sequence reads CASSLGTGQDQPQHF. The chain combines TRBV11-1 with TRBJ1-5, with 8 bases identical to TRBD1. The read terminates 3 residues before the CDR3 end, so the remaining end is supplied by the germline J gene. CDR3 length: 15 amino acids. The V gene's germline CDR1 is SGHAT and CDR2 FQDESV (reference sequence). The V segment lost 5 bases and the J segment 5 bases; nucleotides outside the gene matches: 8.

This clone is labeled medium-sized based on frequency. The read ends 3 residues early relative to the CDR3; the germline J gene fills the gap. The gene calls are TRBV19 and TRBJ2-2; D is undetermined. The CDR3 runs 14 residues. Germline V gene sequence: CDR1 LNHDA, CDR2 SQIVND (reference sequence). V lost 7 bases to trimming and J lost 4 bases, with 13 bases between them. The CDR3 bases that were read are TGTGCCAGTAAGTGGCAGCGAGGCACCGGGGAG. Translation: CASKWQRGTGE. The entire CDR3 is CASKWQRGTGELFF.

Comment on this clone: The observed sequence ends 3 residues before the CDR3 terminus, with the missing tail filled in from the germline J gene. V and J are TRBV20-1 and TRBJ2-2; TRBD1 agrees at 8 bases. Germline V gene sequence: CDR1 DFQATT, CDR2 SNEGSKA (reference sequence). V lost 6 bases to trimming and J lost 4 bases; unmatched junction nucleotides: 7. The CDR3 has 14 residues. The covered CDR3 bases are TGCAGTGCCCTCGGACAGGGTAGCACCGGGGAG. Translation gives CSALGQGSTGE. The whole CDR3 is CSALGQGSTGELFF.

About this clone: The CDR3 end lies 3 residues beyond the end of the read and is filled in from the germline J gene. Other DNA sequences of this sample code for an identical CDR3. The J gene is TRBJ2-5, the V gene TRBV19; TRBD1 matches 9 bases. Looked up from germline, CDR1 is LNHDA and CDR2 is SQIVND (reference sequence). This CDR3 is 15 amino acids long. V was clipped by 3 bases and J by 4 bases; unmatched bases: 6. The part of the CDR3 DNA that was read is TGTGCCAGTAGTATCGGGACAGGGAATAGAGAGACC. Amino acid sequence: CASSIGTGNRET. The full CDR3 reads CASSIGTGNRETQYF.